These 29 T cell receptor beta chains share one sample of origin, sequenced in a study of spatial heterogeneity in lung cancer. One entry per CDR3 protein, called by TCRdb with MiXCR from the 5' RACE reads. The sample lists roughly 15,000 distinct CDR3 sequences; 3.6% were seen once. Noted time point: sample taken at primary tumor resection. The material sequenced was normal lung tissue next to the tumor, taken at surgery. All receptors come from a male donor with early-stage non-small cell lung cancer.

In its sample, this clonotype was seen many times. This beta chain lies outside the target of a library built for alpha chains; its clone size means little. This chain links TRBV2 with TRBJ1-2; D might be TRBD1 (6 bases). The CDR3 has 14 residues. In germline, CDR1 is SNHLY, CDR2 FYNNEI. V lost 5 bases and J lost 4, with 14 bases in between. DNA for the CDR3: TGTGCCAGCAGTCCGGTCGGGGGCGGCTATGGCTACACCTTC. Amino acids: CASSPVGGGYGYTF. Looking up the rest from reference TRBV2 and TRBJ1-2 gives the full variable domain: EPEVTQTPSHQVTQMGQEVILRCVPISNHLYFYWYRQILGQKVEFLVSFYNNEISEKSEIFDDQFSVERPDGSNFTLKIRSTKLEDSAMYFCASSPVGGGYGYTFGSGTRLTVV.

There are many counts of this clonotype. Because this beta chain is a stray read in a library intended to capture alpha chains, its abundance should not be given much weight. V and J are TRBV10-3 and TRBJ2-3; possible D gene TRBD1, 8 bases. The CDR3 is 16 amino acids. V was trimmed by 7 bases and J by 0 bases, leaving 17 bases between them. Per the germline V gene, CDR1 is ENHRY and CDR2 is SYGVKD. CDR3 residues: CAITPGQGGSTDTQYF. The CDR3 coding sequence is TGTGCCATCACCCCCGGACAGGGAGGGAGCACAGATACGCAGTATTTT.

Ten or more counts support this clonotype. The library was built for alpha chains, so this beta chain is an off-target read and its size means little. V gene TRBV25-1 combines with J gene TRBJ2-4; 8 nucleotides align to TRBD1. Losses at the gene ends were 3 bases for V and 6 bases for J; bases not matched to a gene: 4. Per the germline V gene, CDR1 is MGHDK and CDR2 is SYGVNS. The CDR3 is made up of 14 amino acids. CDR3 region: CASSDTGGPNIQYF. The CDR3 bases are TGTGCCAGCAGTGATACAGGGGGGCCAAACATTCAGTACTTC.

The sample holds many counts of this clonotype. The library was built for alpha chains, so this beta chain is an off-target read and its size means little. This chain connects TRBV4-3 to TRBJ2-2; 8 bases fit TRBD2. Germline V gene sequence: CDR1 LGHNA, CDR2 YSLEER. The V and J ends lost 0 bases and 1 base, in that order; junction bases with no gene match: 7. CDR3 size: 18 residues. In nucleotides, the CDR3 is TGCGCCAGCAGCCAAGATAACGGGAGGGCCGGGAACACCGGGGAGCTGTTTTTT. Amino acids: CASSQDNGRAGNTGELFF.

This clonotype was recorded many times. This beta chain came through as a stray read in a library set up for alpha chains, and its size says little. The rearrangement uses TRBV6-2 or TRBV6-3 and TRBJ2-6; 12 nucleotides agree with TRBD2. In germline, CDR1 is MNHEY, CDR2 SVGEGT. The CDR3 consists of 24 residues. V trimming: 6 bases; J trimming: 0 bases; junction bases outside the gene matches: 24. CDR3 in amino acids: CASSMTTTSGSIKVRLSGANVLTF. The CDR3 DNA sequence: TGTGCCAGCAGCATGACGACGACTAGCGGGAGTATAAAGGTTAGACTCTCTGGGGCCAACGTCCTGACTTTC.

A note on this clonotype: This beta chain turned up in a library designed for alpha chains; as an off-target read, its abundance says little. V usage is TRBV3-1 and J usage is TRBJ1-2; TRBD1 matches at 9 bases. Unmatched junction bases numbered 14, after V lost 2 bases and J lost 7 bases. The CDR3 extends over 17 amino acids. Germline V gene data show CDR1 as LGHDT and CDR2 as YNNKEL (reference sequence). The CDR3 DNA is TGTGCCAGCAGCCAAAGAGGAGCCCTGACAGGGGGACGTGGCTACACCTTC. This gives the protein CASSQRGALTGGRGYTF.

At least ten counts were recorded for this clonotype. Germline is not matched at one junction end, which may reflect a read error. Within a library made for alpha chains, this beta chain is off target, and its count is uninformative. The chain is built from TRBV7-7 and TRBJ2-5; D unresolved. This CDR3 spans 13 amino acids. The germline V gene has CDR1 SSHAT and CDR2 FNYEAQ (reference sequence). The CDR3 DNA follows: TGTGCTAGCAGCTTACTGCCCGGCCAGACCCAGTACTTC. It is translated as CASSLLPGQTQYF.

This clonotype occurred many times. This beta chain appears as a stray read in a library generated for alpha chains; its size is not informative. This rearrangement joins TRBV12-3 or TRBV12-4 to TRBJ2-3, with D possibly being TRBD2 (6 bases). The CDR3 loop spans 16 amino acids. The germline V and J ends were trimmed by 5 bases and 3 bases, with 18 bases remaining between them. CDR3 in amino acids: CASSRVGGVATDTQYF. The CDR3 bases are TGTGCCAGCAGTCGCGTCGGGGGAGTGGCGACAGATACGCAGTATTTT.

This clonotype was seen at least ten times. Found in a library prepared for alpha chains, this beta chain is an off-target read, and its abundance has little meaning. The V and J genes are TRBV5-6 and TRBJ2-5, with 10 bases matching TRBD1. This CDR3 has 15 residues. Trimming at V came to 4 bases and at J to 3 bases, leaving 6 bases not matched to a gene. Looked up from germline, CDR1 is SGHDT and CDR2 is YYEEEE. Written as DNA, the CDR3 is TGTGCCAGCAGCCCAAAGGGGACAGGGGAAGAGACCCAGTACTTC. Translating gives CASSPKGTGEETQYF.

This clonotype appeared many times. This beta chain came through as a stray read in a library set up for alpha chains, and its size says little. This sequence joins TRBV27 and TRBJ1-4; a weak D match, TRBD1 (5 bases). This CDR3 is 17 amino acids long. The germline V gene has CDR1 MNHEY and CDR2 SMNVEV (reference sequence). V was clipped by 0 bases and J by 0 bases, with 11 bases between them. For the CDR3, the DNA is TGTGCCAGCAGTTTATCCGCAGGGATAGCAACTAATGAAAAACTGTTTTTT. Translating gives CASSLSAGIATNEKLFF.

This clonotype was detected many times. As an off-target read in a library built for alpha chains, this beta chain has a frequency of little significance. The chain joins TRBV7-8 to TRBJ2-3; TRBD2 matches at 12 bases. The V gene's germline CDR1 is SGHVS and CDR2 FQNEAQ. V dropped 1 base and J dropped 6; count of bases not matched to a gene: 2. The CDR3 runs 15 residues. CDR3 sequence: CASSLGTSGRDTQYF. The DNA for the CDR3 is TGTGCCAGCAGCTTAGGAACTAGCGGGAGGGATACGCAGTATTTT.

This clonotype occurred many times. This beta chain is off target for a library built for alpha chains, so its abundance means little. V usage is TRBV27 and J usage is TRBJ1-5; D gene ambiguous. CDR1 is MNHEY and CDR2 is SMNVEV in the germline V gene (reference sequence). This CDR3 has 12 amino acids. The V gene lost 5 bases and the J gene lost 3 bases, with 5 bases spanning the gap. The CDR3 region has the DNA TGTGCCAGCAGTCAGATCAATCAGCCCCAGCATTTT. This translates into CASSQINQPQHF.

In this sample, this clonotype turned up many times. This beta chain lies outside the target of a library built for alpha chains; its clone size means little. This sequence joins TRBV20-1 and TRBJ1-1; D remains unclear. The CDR3 covers 13 residues. Trimming cost V 0 bases and J 6 bases, with 11 bases left between them. CDR1 DFQATT and CDR2 SNEGSKA come from the germline V gene (reference sequence). The CDR3 is CSARDALTAEAFF. In nucleotides, the CDR3 is TGCAGTGCTAGAGACGCACTAACCGCTGAAGCTTTCTTT.

The sample holds many counts of this clonotype. This beta chain is an off-target read within a library intended for alpha chains, so its frequency means little. V usage is TRBV9 and J usage is TRBJ1-1; unclear D gene. The V gene's germline CDR1 is SGDLS and CDR2 YYNGEE. The CDR3 covers 14 residues. With 0 bases removed from V and 1 base from J, the gap between germline ends came to 7 bases. The CDR3 spells CASSVEPANTEAFF. The CDR3 DNA sequence: TGTGCCAGCAGCGTAGAGCCTGCGAACACTGAAGCTTTCTTT.

This clonotype was detected many times. The size of this beta chain means little, since it is a stray read in a library made for alpha chains. The chain recombines TRBV29-1 with TRBJ2-3; 7 nucleotides match TRBD1. Losses at the gene ends were 3 bases for V and 0 bases for J; bases not matched to a gene: 9. Per the germline V gene, CDR1 is SQVTM and CDR2 is ANQGSEA. The CDR3 is 16 amino acids. The CDR3 DNA follows: TGCAGCGTTGATAGACAGGGAAAGGGTAGCACAGATACGCAGTATTTT. Protein: CSVDRQGKGSTDTQYF.

This clonotype was seen at least ten times. Because this beta chain is a stray read in a library intended to capture alpha chains, its abundance should not be given much weight. This sequence joins TRBV3-1 and TRBJ1-1; D unresolved. The V gene's germline CDR1 is LGHDT and CDR2 YNNKEL (reference sequence). This CDR3 comprises 16 residues. The germline V and J ends were trimmed by 4 bases and 0 bases, with 15 bases remaining between them. The DNA for the CDR3 is TGTGCCAGCAGCCCCGGGAAGAGTATCATGAACACTGAAGCTTTCTTT. Translated, it gives CASSPGKSIMNTEAFF.

This clonotype was detected many times. A library prepared for alpha chains yielded this beta chain as an off-target read; its size is of little meaning. CDR3 residues: CSAEGVDTQYF. CDR3 nucleotide sequence: TGCAGTGCAGAGGGGGTGGATACGCAGTATTTT. The chain couples TRBV20-1 to TRBJ2-3, with D perhaps TRBD1 (6 bases). The CDR3 is 11 amino acids. Trimming stripped 6 bases from V and 6 bases from J, with 10 bases between. Germline CDR1 DFQATT, CDR2 SNEGSKA (reference sequence).

This clonotype was found many times. This beta chain slipped into a library made for alpha chains as a stray read, so its size is not meaningful. The genes are TRBV5-1 and TRBJ2-5, with D perhaps TRBD1 (6 bases). This CDR3 region has 14 residues. The V gene's germline CDR1 is SGHRS and CDR2 YFSETQ. Deletions cut 3 bases from V and 2 bases from J, with 11 bases between. The CDR3, as DNA: TGCGCCAGCAGCTCCGGACAGCTACAAGAGACCCAGTACTTC. Translated: CASSSGQLQETQYF. Combining the CDR3 with reference TRBV5-1 and TRBJ2-5 gives the whole variable domain KAGVTQTPRYLIKTRGQQVTLSCSPISGHRSVSWYQQTPGQGLQFLFEYFSETQRNKGNFPGRFSGRQFSNSRSEMNVSTLELGDSALYLCASSSGQLQETQYFGPGTRLLVL.

This clonotype was observed many times. This beta chain is a stray sequence in a library constructed for alpha chains; its clone size is not meaningful. Here the CDR3 DNA reads TGTGCCAGCAGCCAAGAAGGCAGGTGGGCAACCTACGAGCAGTACTTC. Its translation is CASSQEGRWATYEQYF. This sequence joins TRBV3-1 and TRBJ2-7; D remains ambiguous. The ends were cut back, 0 bases at V and 2 bases at J, with 14 bases in the middle. Germline V gives CDR1 LGHDT, CDR2 YNNKEL (reference sequence). The CDR3 consists of 16 residues.

This clonotype showed up many times. Since the library was made to target alpha chains, this beta chain is a stray read and its abundance is not meaningful. V usage is TRBV4-2 and J usage is TRBJ2-5; possible D gene TRBD2, 6 bases. Between the trimmed V and J ends, which lost 1 base and 4 bases, there was a span of 16 bases. The CDR3 runs 16 residues. In germline, CDR1 is LGHNA, CDR2 YNFKEQ. The CDR3, as DNA: TGTGCCAGCAGCCAAGGCCCTACGGGAGCGGCAGAGACCCAGTACTTC. It translates to CASSQGPTGAAETQYF.

In its sample, this clonotype was seen many times. A library prepared for alpha chains yielded this beta chain as an off-target read; its size is of little meaning. The chain links TRBV24-1 to TRBJ2-3; possibly TRBD1 for D (5 bases). The V end lost 5 bases, the J end lost 0 bases, and 8 bases lay between the germline ends. CDR1 and CDR2 (germline): KGHDR, SFDVKD. CDR3 length: 14 amino acids. CDR3 DNA sequence: TGTGCCACCAGTGGAAGGGGAAGCACAGATACGCAGTATTTT. Translated, it gives CATSGRGSTDTQYF.

This clonotype was detected ten times or more. Little can be read into the size of this beta chain, an off-target read in a library designed for alpha chains. V is TRBV11-2 and J is TRBJ1-6, with D possibly matching TRBD1 (5 bases). The germline V gene encodes CDR1 SGHAT and CDR2 FQNNGV. V was trimmed by 1 base and J by 7 bases, leaving 14 bases between them. The CDR3 length is 16 residues. The DNA of the CDR3 is TGTGCCAGCAGCTTAGTCCCAGGGCCGGGGAATTCACCCCTCCACTTT. It is translated as CASSLVPGPGNSPLHF.

This clonotype has at least ten counts. This beta chain is an off-target read within a library intended for alpha chains, so its frequency means little. The chain recombines TRBV11-2 with TRBJ1-5; unclear D gene. Trimming removed 1 base at V and 4 bases at J, with 5 bases between. There are 13 residues in the CDR3. CDR1 is SGHAT, CDR2 FQNNGV, per germline. The CDR3 DNA follows: TGTGCCAGCAGCTTAGGCAGTAATCAGCCCCAGCATTTT. Translated, it gives CASSLGSNQPQHF.

This clonotype qualifies as medium-sized. This beta chain lies outside the target of a library built for alpha chains; its clone size means little. The chain employs TRBV2 and TRBJ2-1; D gene uncertain. Trimming left V 1 base short and J 10 bases short, with 5 bases between. This CDR3 has 11 amino acids. The germline CDR1 and CDR2 sequences are SNHLY and FYNNEI. The CDR3 is CASSEELEQFF. In DNA form, the CDR3 reads TGTGCCAGCAGTGAAGAGCTAGAGCAGTTCTTC.

This clonotype was counted ten times or more. This beta chain came through as a stray read in a library set up for alpha chains, and its size says little. The chain joins TRBV12-3 or TRBV12-4 to TRBJ1-3; maybe TRBD1 (5 bases). With 3 bases removed from V and 3 bases from J, the gap between germline ends came to 12 bases. This CDR3 has 15 residues. The CDR3 DNA sequence: TGTGCCAGCAGTTTCGAAGGGGAAGGTGGAAACACCATATATTTT. It encodes CASSFEGEGGNTIYF.

Ten or more counts support this clonotype. Because the library targeted alpha chains, this beta chain is an off-target read whose size means little. The V and J genes are TRBV7-9 and TRBJ2-1, with TRBD2 as a possible D gene (6 bases). The CDR3 length is 13 residues. Trimming removed 1 base at V and 12 bases at J, with 13 bases between. The V gene's germline CDR1 is SEHNR and CDR2 FQNEAQ (reference sequence). The CDR3 here is CASSLVGQGGQFF. DNA for the CDR3: TGTGCCAGCAGCTTAGTAGGCCAGGGAGGGCAGTTCTTC.

This clonotype was found many times. The library was built for alpha chains, so this beta chain is an off-target read and its size means little. The rearrangement links TRBV28 to TRBJ2-7, with 9 bases aligning to TRBD2. This CDR3 comprises 18 residues. V dropped 4 bases and J dropped 4; count of bases not matched to a gene: 17. Germline lookup yields CDR1 MDHEN and CDR2 SYDVKM. As DNA, the CDR3 is TGTGCCAGCAGTTCTCCGACTAGCGGAAATAACAGACTTTACGAGCAGTACTTC. It specifies CASSSPTSGNNRLYEQYF.

This clonotype was detected ten times or more. This beta chain slipped into a library made for alpha chains as a stray read, so its size is not meaningful. This chain links TRBV29-1 with TRBJ1-2; 7 bases fit TRBD1. CDR3 size: 14 residues. The V and J ends lost 6 bases and 2 bases, in that order; junction bases with no gene match: 9. Germline lookup yields CDR1 SQVTM and CDR2 ANQGSEA. The CDR3 region is CSVNYPGQNYGYTF. The CDR3 nucleotides read TGCAGCGTCAACTACCCGGGACAGAACTATGGCTACACCTTC. Variable domain in full (rest from reference TRBV29-1 and TRBJ1-2): SAVISQKPSRDICQRGTSLTIQCQVDSQVTMMFWYRQQPGQSLTLIATANQGSEATYESGFVIDKFPISRPNLTFSTLTVSNMSPEDSSIYLCSVNYPGQNYGYTFGSGTRLTVV.

This clonotype came up many times. Within a library made for alpha chains, this beta chain is off target, and its count is uninformative. The rearrangement joins TRBV12-3 or TRBV12-4 to TRBJ2-2; 8 positions match TRBD2. This CDR3 spans 14 amino acids. J was trimmed by 4 bases and V by 3 bases; bases with no gene match: 1. CDR3 protein: CASSFAGGTGELFF. For the CDR3, the DNA is TGTGCCAGCAGTTTCGCGGGGGGCACCGGGGAGCTGTTTTTT.